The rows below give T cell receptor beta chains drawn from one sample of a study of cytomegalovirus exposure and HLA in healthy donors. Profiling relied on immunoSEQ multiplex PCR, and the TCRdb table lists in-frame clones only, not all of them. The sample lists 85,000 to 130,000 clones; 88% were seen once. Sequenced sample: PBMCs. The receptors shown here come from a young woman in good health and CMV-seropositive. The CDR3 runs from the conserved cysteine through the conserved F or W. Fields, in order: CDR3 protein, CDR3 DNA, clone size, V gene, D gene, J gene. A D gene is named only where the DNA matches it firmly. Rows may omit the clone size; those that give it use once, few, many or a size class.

CASSYGTEAFF | TGTGCCAGCAGCTACGGGACTGAAGCTTTCTTT | . | TRBV27 | . | TRBJ1-1
CASSFSRTSGGVRRTQYF | TGTGCCAGCAGCTTTTCGCGGACTAGCGGGGGGGTCAGACGGACCCAGTACTTC | . | TRBV5-5 | TRBD2 | TRBJ2-5
CASHLGQGAYGYTF | TGTGCCAGCCACCTGGGACAGGGGGCCTATGGCTACACCTTC | . | TRBV5-6 | TRBD1 | TRBJ1-2
CASSGGFRSNQPQHF | TGTGCCAGCTCAGGGGGCTTTAGGAGCAATCAGCCCCAGCATTTT | few | TRBV28 | TRBD1 | TRBJ1-5
CASSWGQDQETQYF | TGCGCCAGCAGCTGGGGACAAGACCAAGAGACCCAGTACTTC | . | TRBV5-1 | . | TRBJ2-5
CASSLNFRTAGSPLHF | TGTGCCAGCAGTTTAAATTTTCGGACAGCTGGTTCACCCCTCCACTTT | . | TRBV12-1 | . | TRBJ1-6
CASGETTGRQETQYF | TGTGCCAGCGGGGAGACGACAGGGAGGCAAGAGACCCAGTACTTC | . | TRBV13 | . | TRBJ2-5
CASSEWAGKGDTQYF | TGTGCCAGCAGTGAATGGGCGGGGAAGGGAGATACGCAGTATTTT | . | TRBV25-1 | . | TRBJ2-3
CASSELLARRAYGYTF | TGTGCCAGCAGTGAACTCCTAGCCCGACGTGCCTATGGCTACACCTTC | . | TRBV6-1 | . | TRBJ1-2
CASGKQNYEQYF | TGTGCCAGCGGTAAACAGAACTACGAGCAGTACTTC | . | TRBV11-2 | . | TRBJ2-7
CASSFSGGGLKETQYF | TGTGCCAGCAGCTTTAGCGGGGGGGGACTTAAAGAGACCCAGTACTTC | . | TRBV9 | TRBD2 | TRBJ2-5
CASSVDWLASYEQYF | TGTGCCAGCAGCGTAGACTGGCTAGCCTCCTACGAGCAGTACTTC | . | TRBV9 | . | TRBJ2-7
CASRKGTGTIYEQYF | TGTGCCAGCAGGAAGGGGACAGGTACCATCTACGAGCAGTACTTC | . | TRBV2 | TRBD1 | TRBJ2-7
CASSAGQARPNEQFF | TGTGCCAGCAGCGCGGGACAGGCCCGACCCAATGAGCAGTTCTTC | . | TRBV9 | TRBD1 | TRBJ2-1
CASRYRATNSPLHF | TGTGCCAGCAGGTACAGGGCGACTAATTCACCCCTCCACTTT | . | TRBV5-4 | . | TRBJ1-6
CASSDLDSFGNTEAFF | TGTGCCAGCAGTGACCTAGACAGCTTCGGGAACACTGAAGCTTTCTTT | . | TRBV25-1 | . | TRBJ1-1
CASSQDGSGGPSEQFF | TGCGCCAGCAGCCAAGATGGGTCGGGGGGGCCGAGTGAGCAGTTCTTC | . | TRBV4-3 | TRBD2 | TRBJ2-1
CASSKQRQANSPLHF | TGTGCCAGCAGCAAACAAAGGCAGGCAAATTCACCCCTCCACTTT | . | TRBV21-1 | . | TRBJ1-6
CASSQDSGGGSKNIQYF | TGTGCCAGCAGCCAAGATAGTGGAGGAGGGAGCAAAAACATTCAGTACTTC | . | TRBV4-2 | . | TRBJ2-4
CASREGLAEYNEQFF | TGCGCCAGCAGGGAGGGACTAGCGGAATACAATGAGCAGTTCTTC | . | TRBV10-2 | TRBD2 | TRBJ2-1
CASSSPMADTGELFF | TGTGCCAGCAGCTCCCCGATGGCGGACACCGGGGAGCTGTTTTTT | . | TRBV7-2 | . | TRBJ2-2
CASSFLKAAYNEQFF | TGTGCCAGCAGTTTCTTAAAGGCGGCCTACAATGAGCAGTTCTTC | . | TRBV28 | . | TRBJ2-1
CASAAAGTKQFF | TGTGCTAGTGCCGCCGCTGGGACAAAGCAGTTCTTC | . | TRBV12-5 | . | TRBJ2-1
CATSSPGQRGSTDTQYF | TGTGCCACCAGCAGTCCCGGGCAGCGGGGCAGCACAGATACGCAGTATTTT | . | TRBV15 | TRBD2 | TRBJ2-3
CASSKEEGNTEAFF | TGTGCCAGCAGTAAGGAGGAGGGGAACACTGAAGCTTTCTTT | once | TRBV2 | . | TRBJ1-1
CASSPRVGGSYNSPLHF | TGTGCCAGCAGCCCAAGAGTAGGAGGCTCCTATAATTCACCCCTCCACTTT | . | TRBV4-2 | . | TRBJ1-6
CATKELAGGETQYF | TGTGCCACGAAGGAACTAGCGGGGGGAGAGACCCAGTACTTC | . | TRBV28 | TRBD2 | TRBJ2-5
CASSSRGSGANVLTF | TGTGCCAGCAGCTCAAGGGGTTCCGGGGCCAACGTCCTGACTTTC | . | TRBV7-8 | . | TRBJ2-6
CASSTSGNTGELFF | TGTGCCAGCAGCACCTCAGGGAACACCGGGGAGCTGTTTTTT | . | TRBV7-8 | . | TRBJ2-2
CASSLAAGTGTFRTEAFF | TGTGCCAGCAGCTTAGCAGCCGGGACAGGGACTTTTCGCACTGAAGCTTTCTTT | . | TRBV7-6 | TRBD1 | TRBJ1-1
CASSEDGRDTQYF | TGTGCCAGCAGTGAAGACGGGAGGGATACGCAGTATTTT | once | TRBV2 | TRBD2 | TRBJ2-3
CSVAGNEQFF | TGCAGCGTCGCCGGTAATGAGCAGTTCTTC | once | TRBV29-1 | . | TRBJ2-1
CASSLQGSMNTEAFF | TGTGCCAGTAGTTTGCAGGGGTCTATGAACACTGAAGCTTTCTTT | . | TRBV19 | . | TRBJ1-1
CASSLGQALNYGYTF | TGTGCCAGCTCACTAGGACAGGCTCTTAACTATGGCTACACCTTC | . | TRBV18 | TRBD1 | TRBJ1-2
CASSEASGHRVVQPQHF | TGTGCCAGCAGTGAAGCGAGTGGGCACAGGGTGGTTCAGCCCCAGCATTTT | once | TRBV2 | . | TRBJ1-5
CASSSGGPVAGELFF | TGCGCCAGCAGCTCGGGGGGGCCGGTTGCCGGGGAGCTGTTTTTT | . | TRBV5-1 | TRBD2 | TRBJ2-2
CASSFRQGIPGELFF | TGTGCCAGCAGTTTTCGACAGGGGATCCCCGGGGAGCTGTTTTTT | . | TRBV27 | TRBD1 | TRBJ2-2
CASSRDSYGYTF | TGTGCCAGCAGCCGCGACAGCTATGGCTACACCTTC | . | TRBV7-9 | . | TRBJ1-2
CASSILPGQGGRMDGYTF | TGTGCCAGTAGTATATTACCCGGACAGGGGGGCAGGATGGACGGCTACACCTTC | . | TRBV19 | TRBD1 | TRBJ1-2
CASRPRQDFYEQYF | TGTGCCAGCAGACCTAGACAGGATTTCTACGAGCAGTACTTC | once | TRBV2 | . | TRBJ2-7
CASSPLDRGNSPLHF | TGTGCCAGCTCACCCCTTGACAGGGGTAATTCACCCCTCCACTTT | . | TRBV18 | TRBD1 | TRBJ1-6
CASSPRAGGIDYGYTF | TGTGCCAGCAGCCCTCGGGCAGGGGGAATAGACTATGGCTACACCTTC | . | TRBV9 | TRBD1 | TRBJ1-2
CASSPGTFYNEQFF | TGTGCCAGCAGCCCAGGGACTTTCTACAATGAGCAGTTCTTC | . | TRBV5-6 | . | TRBJ2-1
CASSPPTGGDRNEQFF | TGTGCCAGCTCACCACCGACAGGGGGGGACAGAAATGAGCAGTTCTTC | . | TRBV18 | TRBD1 | TRBJ2-1
CASSLSVSQETQYF | TGTGCCAGCAGTTTAAGTGTCAGCCAAGAGACCCAGTACTTC | once | TRBV28 | . | TRBJ2-5
CASSETGFNQPQHF | TGTGCCAGCAGTGAGACAGGATTCAATCAGCCCCAGCATTTT | . | TRBV6-1 | . | TRBJ1-5
CASSLHRTSPPAGESDTQYF | TGTGCCAGCAGCCTCCACCGGACTAGCCCTCCCGCAGGGGAATCAGATACGCAGTATTTT | . | TRBV9 | TRBD2 | TRBJ2-3
CASSLEAGAYNEQFF | TGTGCCAGCAGCTTAGAAGCGGGGGCATACAATGAGCAGTTCTTC | few | TRBV7-8 | TRBD2 | TRBJ2-1
CASSTIAGASTGELFF | TGTGCCAGCAGTACCATAGCGGGAGCTTCCACCGGGGAGCTGTTTTTT | . | TRBV27 | TRBD2 | TRBJ2-2
CASSVRDRVPDTQYF | TGTGCCAGCAGCGTCCGGGACAGGGTGCCAGATACGCAGTATTTT | . | TRBV9 | TRBD1 | TRBJ2-3
CASSLGTGRAGYQETQYF | TGTGCCAGCAGCTTAGGTACAGGGCGGGCTGGATACCAAGAGACCCAGTACTTC | once | TRBV11-3 | . | TRBJ2-5
CASSKAVAGAKGDTQYF | TGTGCCAGCAGCAAAGCCGTAGCGGGGGCCAAGGGGGATACGCAGTATTTT | . | TRBV21-1 | . | TRBJ2-3
CASSRTGAGDYEQYF | TGTGCCAGCAGTCGAACAGGGGCTGGGGACTACGAGCAGTACTTC | few | TRBV2 | TRBD1 | TRBJ2-7
CASSSRQGLNEQFF | TGTGCCAGCAGCTCAAGACAGGGTCTTAATGAGCAGTTCTTC | . | TRBV14 | TRBD1 | TRBJ2-1
CASSEARRTAERETQYF | TGTGCCAGCAGTGAAGCGCGGAGGACCGCCGAGCGGGAGACCCAGTACTTC | once | TRBV6-1 | . | TRBJ2-5
CASQGTGRDTQYF | TGTGCCAGCCAAGGGACAGGGAGGGATACGCAGTATTTT | . | TRBV27 | TRBD1 | TRBJ2-3
CASSSGGARGDGYTF | TGTGCCAGCAGCTCCGGAGGGGCTCGGGGGGATGGCTACACCTTC | . | TRBV5-5 | . | TRBJ1-2
CASSGTGVGEAFF | TGTGCCAGCAGCGGGACAGGGGTCGGTGAAGCTTTCTTT | . | TRBV6-5 | TRBD1 | TRBJ1-1
CASRSTSTGADEQFF | TGTGCCAGCAGGTCCACTTCGACAGGGGCGGATGAGCAGTTCTTC | . | TRBV6-5 | TRBD1 | TRBJ2-1
CASSVVGGGAYNEQFF | TGTGCCAGCAGCGTAGTGGGCGGGGGGGCTTACAATGAGCAGTTCTTC | . | TRBV9 | TRBD2 | TRBJ2-1